This T cell receptor beta chain comes out of a study of blood T cell repertoires in COVID-19. For the study at large: The origin of the acute and convalescent COVID-19 samples was the United States, Italy and Spain.

Germline CDR1 is KGHSH and CDR2 is LQKENI. The V gene lost 0 bases and the J gene lost 4 bases, with 9 bases spanning the gap. The CDR3 covers 15 residues. Per the authors' pipeline: Nucleated cell number was recorded as an estimate derived from reference gene primer amplification. The protocol was immunoSEQ multiplex PCR, while the TCRdb copy is restricted to in-frame clones and leaves out a portion. The V and J calls and clone size are taken from that table; D and trimming were inferred from the DNA. The table has fewer than 150,000 clones, around 83% seen once; the top ten hold about a sixth. Participants spanned ages about 18 to 100 years and resided in about 25 US areas. Recovered status in Cohort 3 required two negative PCRs, clearance, or symptom resolution.

The sample taken for sequencing was PBMCs or T cells enriched from blood (not recorded which). This TCR derives from a man aged 25-45 years who had recovered from COVID-19. The rearrangement links TRBV18 to TRBJ2-2; a possible D gene is TRBD1 (6 bases). The CDR3 is CASSPPGAATGELFF. As DNA, the CDR3 is TGTGCCAGCTCACCACCGGGGGCGGCCACCGGGGAGCTGTTTTTT. Complete variable domain (other parts from reference TRBV18 and TRBJ2-2): NAGVMQNPRHLVRRRGQEARLRCSPMKGHSHVYWYRQLPEEGLKFMVYLQKENIIDESGMPKERFSAEFPKEGPSILRIQQVVRGDSAAYFCASSPPGAATGELFFGEGSRLTVL.